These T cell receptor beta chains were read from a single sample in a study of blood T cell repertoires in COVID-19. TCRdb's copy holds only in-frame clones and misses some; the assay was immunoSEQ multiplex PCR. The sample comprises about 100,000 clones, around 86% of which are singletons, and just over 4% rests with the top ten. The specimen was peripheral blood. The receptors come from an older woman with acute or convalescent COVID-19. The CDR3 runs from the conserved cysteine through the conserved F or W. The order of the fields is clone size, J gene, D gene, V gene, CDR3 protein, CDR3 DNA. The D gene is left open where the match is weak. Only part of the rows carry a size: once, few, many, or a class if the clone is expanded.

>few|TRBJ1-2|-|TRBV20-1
CSARDGYGYTF
TGCAGTGCTAGAGACGGCTATGGCTACACCTTC
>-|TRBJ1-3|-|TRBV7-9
CASSLGQGRTGNTIYF
TGTGCCAGCAGCTTAGGGCAGGGAAGGACTGGAAACACCATATATTTT
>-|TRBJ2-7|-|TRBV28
CASSFGRASGEQYF
TGTGCCAGCAGTTTTGGTCGCGCGAGCGGGGAGCAGTACTTC
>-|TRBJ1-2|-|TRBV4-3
CASSQDVASRDGYTF
TGCGCCAGCAGCCAAGATGTGGCCTCCCGTGATGGCTACACCTTC
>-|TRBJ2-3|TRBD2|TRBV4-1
CASSQEGSGSISTDTQYF
TGCGCCAGCAGCCAAGAGGGTAGCGGGAGTATCAGCACAGATACGCAGTATTTT
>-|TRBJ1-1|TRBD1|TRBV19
CASRRGEQGDTEAFF
TGTGCCAGTAGGCGCGGAGAACAGGGGGACACTGAAGCTTTCTTT
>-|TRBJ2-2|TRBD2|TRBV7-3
CASSSKEGVAGTVTGELFF
TGTGCCAGCAGCTCTAAAGAGGGGGTAGCGGGAACGGTCACCGGGGAGCTGTTTTTT
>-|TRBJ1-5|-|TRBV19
CASSIDKRGNGNQPQHF
TGTGCCAGTAGTATAGACAAGAGAGGGAATGGCAATCAGCCCCAGCATTTT
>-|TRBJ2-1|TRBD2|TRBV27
CASSLPGLVSNEQFF
TGTGCCAGCAGTCTACCGGGACTAGTGTCCAATGAGCAGTTCTTC
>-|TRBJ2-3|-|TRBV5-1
CASNYGVSTDTQYF
TGCGCCAGCAATTATGGAGTTTCGACAGATACGCAGTATTTT
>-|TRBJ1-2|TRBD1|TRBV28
CASTPPRQGARGYTF
TGTGCCAGCACCCCCCCGAGACAGGGGGCAAGAGGCTACACCTTC
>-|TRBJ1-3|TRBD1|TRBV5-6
CASSPGQVGNTIYF
TGTGCCAGCAGCCCCGGACAGGTTGGAAACACCATATATTTT
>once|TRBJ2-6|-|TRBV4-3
CASSQAVQGNSGANVLTF
TGCGCCAGCAGCCAAGCGGTTCAGGGTAACTCTGGGGCCAACGTCCTGACTTTC
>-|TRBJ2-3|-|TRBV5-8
CASSLTGGSTDTQYF
TGTGCCAGCAGCTTGACCGGGGGTAGCACAGATACGCAGTATTTT
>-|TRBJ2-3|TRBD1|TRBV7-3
CASSLTATGSASTDTQYF
TGTGCCAGCAGCTTAACAGCGACAGGGTCTGCTAGCACAGATACGCAGTATTTT
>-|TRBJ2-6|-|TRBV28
CASQLEGTGRPGAGANVLTF
TGTGCCAGCCAACTTGAGGGAACGGGCAGGCCGGGGGCTGGGGCCAACGTCCTGACTTTC